This T cell receptor beta chain was found in a study of molecular identifiers for immune sequencing clone quantification. The CDR3 consists of 13 residues. The V and J ends lost 6 bases and 2 bases respectively, with 9 bases between them. Previously described methods and listed TCR primers were used for bulk TCR libraries. Via MiXCR, TCRdb re-called the PCR reads, giving one row per CDR3 protein. The sample has about 640,000 distinct CDR3 sequences, approximately 20% seen once. This clonotype was seen at least ten times. Sorting captured naive CD8 T cells as CD8+CD4-CCR7+CD45RA+. This chain uses TRBV12-3 or TRBV12-4 with TRBJ2-3; D is possibly TRBD2 (5 bases). The origin of this receptor is a human donor in good health. Some libraries in this study had Jurkat cell RNA spiked in. Source material: naive CD8+ T cells from blood, with Jurkat cell RNA spiked in. Sample subset: FACS-sorted CD8+CD4-CCR7+CD45RA+ naive T cells. Here the CDR3 DNA reads TGTGCCAGCAGCCCGGGGATCACAGATACGCAGTATTTT. It is translated as CASSPGITDTQYF.